A selection of T cell receptor beta chains follows, all from one sample in a study of shared clonotypes between healthy human individuals. TCRdb's copy holds only in-frame clones and misses some; the assay was immunoSEQ multiplex PCR. The sample yields 2 million to 2.5 million clones, approximately 96% seen once. What was sequenced was naive CD4+ T cells sorted from blood. These receptor sequences come from a man aged 18 to 35 in good health. Each CDR3 is given with its conserved first and last residue. Each record gives: J gene, D gene, clone size, CDR3 length, V gene, CDR3 protein, CDR3 DNA. The D gene is left open where the match is weak. Clone size is stated in some rows and not others, as once, few, many or a class when expanded.

>TRBJ2-7|TRBD1|once|16|TRBV7-8
CASSLRWQGASYEQYF
TGTGCCAGCAGCTTACGGTGGCAGGGGGCTTCCTACGAGCAGTACTTC
>TRBJ2-7|.|.|15|TRBV30
CAWSRLDVSSYEQYF
TGTGCCTGGAGTCGTTTGGACGTGAGCTCCTACGAGCAGTACTTC
>TRBJ1-3|.|.|16|TRBV15
CATSSRGATLGNTIYF
TGTGCCACCAGCAGCCGGGGTGCTACTCTGGGAAACACCATATATTTT
>TRBJ2-7|TRBD1|.|15|TRBV5-6
CASSLPGQGAREQYF
TGTGCCAGCAGCTTACCGGGACAGGGGGCCCGAGAGCAGTACTTC
>TRBJ1-2|.|.|12|TRBV7-8
CASSLAGGGYTF
TGTGCCAGCAGCTTAGCAGGGGGTGGCTACACCTTC
>TRBJ1-5|.|.|14|TRBV30
CAWSVTHTNQPQHF
TGTGCCTGGAGTGTAACCCACACAAATCAGCCCCAGCATTTT
>TRBJ1-2|.|.|15|TRBV7-2
CASSQTGGANYGYTF
TGTGCCAGCAGCCAGACAGGAGGAGCTAACTATGGCTACACCTTC
>TRBJ2-1|.|.|19|TRBV9
CASSPFEAGATKGYNEQFF
TGTGCCAGCAGCCCCTTTGAGGCGGGGGCAACTAAAGGTTACAATGAGCAGTTCTTC
>TRBJ2-3|.|.|14|TRBV7-2
CASSFSTNTDTQYF
TGTGCCAGCAGCTTTTCCACAAATACAGATACGCAGTATTTT
>TRBJ2-7|.|.|16|TRBV7-9
CASSLEAFSVGYEQYF
TGTGCCAGCAGCTTAGAGGCGTTTTCTGTCGGCTACGAGCAGTACTTC
>TRBJ1-4|.|.|14|TRBV2
CASTPYGTNEKLFF
TGTGCCAGCACCCCCTACGGCACTAATGAAAAACTGTTTTTT
>TRBJ2-7|.|once|15|TRBV6-5
CASSYSTEPTYEQYF
TGTGCCAGCAGTTACTCGACCGAGCCTACCTACGAGCAGTACTTC
>TRBJ2-7|.|.|13|TRBV5-6
CASSPRPNYEQYF
TGTGCCAGCAGCCCCAGGCCCAACTACGAGCAGTACTTC
>TRBJ2-7|.|.|15|TRBV2
CASSERDRRDYEQYF
TGTGCCAGCAGTGAACGGGACCGCCGCGATTACGAGCAGTACTTC
>TRBJ2-2|.|.|15|TRBV13
CASSPAPAGSGELFF
TGTGCCAGCAGCCCCGCCCCCGCGGGTTCCGGGGAGCTGTTTTTT
>TRBJ2-5|TRBD2|.|17|TRBV30
CAWSSGGGAPERETQYF
TGTGCCTGGAGTAGCGGCGGGGGGGCACCTGAGCGAGAGACCCAGTACTTC
>TRBJ2-3|.|.|12|TRBV5-1
CASSPPTDTQYF
TGCGCCAGCAGTCCTCCTACAGATACGCAGTATTTT
>TRBJ2-3|.|.|14|TRBV10-3
CAIGEAPAPDTQYF
TGTGCCATCGGGGAGGCGCCAGCCCCAGATACGCAGTATTTT
>TRBJ1-1|TRBD1|once|13|TRBV6-5
CASSRGQHTEAFF
TGTGCCAGCAGCAGGGGACAGCACACTGAAGCTTTCTTT
>TRBJ2-5|TRBD2|.|15|TRBV7-9
CASSRSGVPGETQYF
TGTGCCAGCAGCCGGAGCGGGGTCCCAGGAGAGACCCAGTACTTC
>TRBJ2-5|TRBD1|.|15|TRBV4-1
CASSQDGTDQETQYF
TGCGCCAGCAGCCAAGATGGGACAGACCAAGAGACCCAGTACTTC
>TRBJ2-7|TRBD1|.|14|TRBV2
CATEDRGRDYEQYF
TGTGCCACCGAAGACAGGGGGCGCGACTACGAGCAGTACTTC
>TRBJ2-1|TRBD2|.|15|TRBV5-1
CASSFRSGVRNEQFF
TGCGCCAGCAGCTTCAGAAGCGGGGTTCGCAATGAGCAGTTCTTC
>TRBJ2-3|.|.|16|TRBV4-2
CASSQVGGELGDTQYF
TGTGCCAGCAGCCAAGTTGGCGGAGAACTTGGAGATACGCAGTATTTT
>TRBJ1-1|.|.|15|TRBV5-1
CASTVGLAVNTEAFF
TGTGCCAGCACCGTTGGGTTGGCGGTGAACACTGAAGCTTTCTTT
>TRBJ1-5|.|once|15|TRBV18
CASSRSRNSNQPQHF
TGTGCCAGCTCACGGTCCAGAAATAGCAATCAGCCCCAGCATTTT
>TRBJ2-7|.|.|17|TRBV9
CASSRASDGLGAHEQYF
TGTGCCAGCAGCAGAGCTTCGGACGGTCTCGGGGCCCACGAGCAGTACTTC
>TRBJ2-2|TRBD2|.|16|TRBV7-2
CASSYRLAGGAGELFF
TGTGCCAGCAGCTACCGACTAGCGGGAGGGGCCGGGGAGCTGTTTTTT
>TRBJ2-7|.|.|15|TRBV6-1
CASSEGPGAHYEQYF
TGTGCCAGCAGTGAAGGTCCGGGGGCGCATTACGAGCAGTACTTC
>TRBJ1-4|.|once|16|TRBV6-1
CASSEQGFLTNEKLFF
TGTGCCAGCAGTGAGCAGGGGTTTTTAACTAATGAAAAACTGTTTTTT
>TRBJ2-7|TRBD1|.|16|TRBV5-1
CASSLTRQGGTYEQYF
TGCGCCAGCAGCTTGACGAGACAGGGGGGGACCTACGAGCAGTACTTC
>TRBJ1-6|.|.|16|TRBV15
CATSRDRTGSNSPLHF
TGTGCCACCAGCAGAGATCGAACAGGGAGTAATTCACCCCTCCACTTT
>TRBJ1-4|.|.|15|TRBV6-6
CASSYSKRVGEKLFF
TGTGCCAGCAGTTACTCGAAAAGGGTCGGCGAAAAACTGTTTTTT
>TRBJ1-2|TRBD1|.|13|TRBV5-4
CASSRGTDDGYTF
TGTGCCAGCAGCAGAGGGACAGACGATGGCTACACCTTC
>TRBJ2-7|TRBD2|.|14|TRBV2
CASNREGRSYEQYF
TGTGCCAGCAACCGGGAGGGCCGGTCCTACGAGCAGTACTTC
>TRBJ2-5|TRBD1|once|13|TRBV2
CASSRDRQETQYF
TGTGCCAGCAGCCGGGACAGACAAGAGACCCAGTACTTC
>TRBJ1-5|.|.|17|TRBV27
CASSPLAVTYSNQPQHF
TGTGCCAGCAGTCCCCTGGCAGTCACTTATAGCAATCAGCCCCAGCATTTT
>TRBJ1-2|.|.|14|TRBV5-4
CASSLLQGGYGYTF
TGTGCCAGCAGCTTGCTACAAGGCGGGTATGGCTACACCTTC
>TRBJ2-4|TRBD2|once|18|TRBV7-2
CASSSGTSVGLAKNIQYF
TGTGCCAGCAGCTCCGGGACTAGCGTTGGATTAGCCAAAAACATTCAGTACTTC
>TRBJ2-2|.|.|15|TRBV5-1
CASSLKGQGTGELFF
TGCGCCAGCAGCCTAAAGGGGCAAGGCACCGGGGAGCTGTTTTTT
>TRBJ2-7|.|.|13|TRBV18
CASSPVRSYEQYF
TGTGCCAGCTCACCAGTTAGGTCCTACGAGCAGTACTTC
>TRBJ1-3|.|once|16|TRBV7-6
CASSLVPGTPMNTIYF
TGTGCCAGCAGCTTAGTTCCAGGGACCCCTATGAACACCATATATTTT
>TRBJ2-1|.|.|12|TRBV6-5
CASSSAGIPVFF
TGTGCCAGCTCTTCGGCCGGGATCCCCGTGTTCTTC
>TRBJ2-4|.|.|14|TRBV28
CASTGRDGGNIQYF
TGTGCCAGCACCGGACGGGATGGGGGAAACATTCAGTACTTC
>TRBJ1-5|.|.|14|TRBV9
CASSAKSGTGPQHF
TGTGCCAGCAGCGCCAAAAGTGGGACGGGGCCCCAGCATTTT
>TRBJ2-1|TRBD2|.|17|TRBV5-1
CASSWGPSGRAPDEWFF
TGCGCCAGCAGCTGGGGGCCTAGCGGGAGGGCCCCCGACGAATGGTTCTTC
>TRBJ1-5|.|.|12|TRBV6-5
CASSPGGQPQHF
TGTGCCAGCAGTCCCGGGGGACAGCCCCAGCATTTT
>TRBJ2-4|.|.|15|TRBV6-1
CASLATEAPKNIQYF
TGTGCCAGCTTGGCCACAGAAGCTCCCAAAAACATTCAGTACTTC
>TRBJ1-4|.|.|13|TRBV29-1
CSVGGHGNEKLFF
TGCAGCGTTGGGGGACACGGTAATGAAAAACTGTTTTTT
>TRBJ1-2|TRBD1|once|15|TRBV10-3
CATTQPITGGYGYTF
TGTGCCACCACTCAGCCCATAACAGGGGGGTATGGCTACACCTTC